This T cell receptor (beta chain) was profiled in a study of T cells after yellow fever vaccination. The wider study: SMART-Seq v4 Ultra Low Input prepared the low-cell-number fractions.

Study results and caveats: Researchers report a weaker secondary response that nonetheless peaked faster, day 5 versus 15. Abundant clonotypes from the bulk population could have been carried over as contaminants into FACS-sorted repertoires. Post-booster reappearance was seen for most primary-vaccination clones (just over 95% CD4, roughly 86% CD8).

TCRdb analysed the 5' RACE reads with MiXCR anew, one entry per CDR3 protein. The sample holds under 300,000 distinct CDR3 sequences; more than 6.5% are singletons and the top ten take approximately 0.99%. Notes on this clonotype: Its antigen is as yet unknown.

Germline loops: CDR1 SGHRS, CDR2 YFSETQ. This CDR3 has 14 amino acids. V was clipped by 2 bases and J by 5 bases, with 10 bases between them. Sequencing used CD4+ T cells sorted from PBMCs, obtained on the day of the yellow fever booster vaccination. V and J are TRBV5-1 and TRBJ1-4; D is ambiguous. This sequence originates from a man aged 30-40 years who received the YFV17D yellow fever vaccine. Here the CDR3 DNA reads TGCGCCAGCAGCTTAAGGGCAGACAATGAAAAACTGTTTTTT. Amino acid sequence: CASSLRADNEKLFF.